Shown below are 30 T cell receptor beta chains from a single sample sequenced in a study of blood T cell repertoires in COVID-19. Sequencing used immunoSEQ multiplex PCR; TCRdb keeps in-frame clones, though not all of them. The sample shows some 450,000 clones, 70% to 90% of them seen only once. Sequenced material: peripheral blood. The receptor source for this set is a man in his late teens or twenties with COVID-19, enrolled during active disease.

This chain links TRBV2 with TRBJ1-2; TRBD1 might be the D (5 bases). Germline loops: CDR1 SNHLY, CDR2 FYNNEI. The CDR3 runs 13 residues. The V end was cut by 1 base, the J end by 2 bases, with 5 bases between. The CDR3 protein is CASSEEGNYGYTF. The CDR3 DNA sequence: TGTGCCAGCAGTGAAGAGGGGAACTATGGCTACACCTTC.

As regards this clone: The sample carries other DNA sequences with the same CDR3. The chain carries TRBV4-2 and TRBJ2-7, with D perhaps TRBD1 (5 bases). Trimming shortened V by 1 base and J by 2 bases, and 9 bases separated the two germline ends. This CDR3 region has 14 residues. CDR1 and CDR2 from the germline V gene are LGHNA and YNFKEQ. The CDR3 spells CASSQGDRAYEQYF. As DNA, the CDR3 is TGTGCCAGCAGCCAAGGAGACAGAGCCTACGAGCAGTACTTC.

This clone has a single count. This chain joins TRBV2 and TRBJ2-1; the D is unclear. CDR1 and CDR2 from the germline V gene are SNHLY and FYNNEI. This CDR3 contains 15 residues. V was clipped by 5 bases and J by 0 bases, with 11 bases between them. The chain's CDR3 is CASSSTTSSYNEQFF. In DNA, the CDR3 is TGTGCCAGCAGTTCTACGACAAGCTCCTACAATGAGCAGTTCTTC.

The chain combines TRBV7-9 with TRBJ1-5, with D hard to call. Germline V gene lookup returns CDR1 SEHNR and CDR2 FQNEAQ (reference sequence). Trimming removed 4 bases at V and 9 bases at J, with 10 bases between. The CDR3 is made up of 12 amino acids. The CDR3 DNA follows: TGTGCCAGCAGCTACCCGGGTGGGCCCCAGCATTTT. Its protein is CASSYPGGPQHF. Looking up the rest from reference TRBV7-9 and TRBJ1-5 gives the full variable domain: DTGVSQNPRHKITKRGQNVTFRCDPISEHNRLYWYRQTLGQGPEFLTYFQNEAQLEKSRLLSDRFSAERPKGSFSTLEIQRTEQGDSAMYLCASSYPGGPQHFGDGTRLSIL.

The CDR3 DNA reads TGTGCCAGCAGTGAAGCGGCAGTCGGGGAGCTGTTTTTT. This encodes CASSEAAVGELFF. V gene TRBV6-1 combines with J gene TRBJ2-2; no clear D gene. The CDR3 contains 13 residues. V dropped 0 bases and J dropped 7 bases, with 6 bases sitting between them. Germline V gene sequence: CDR1 MNHNS, CDR2 SASEGT.

The chain carries TRBV6-1 and TRBJ2-1, with TRBD1 as a possible D gene (6 bases). CDR3 length: 21 amino acids. The germline gives CDR1 MNHNS, CDR2 SASEGT. Trimming cost V 1 base and J 2 bases, with 27 bases left between them. CDR3 DNA: TGTGCCAGCAGTGAAGAGTTTTTGCTCACCTTGGGGGCAGGAACCTACAATGAGCAGTTCTTC. It translates to CASSEEFLLTLGAGTYNEQFF.

This chain connects TRBV30 to TRBJ2-5; 9 positions agree with TRBD2. The CDR3 is 13 residues long. Germline-derived CDR1 and CDR2 are GTSNPN and SVGIG (reference sequence). V was pared by 3 bases and J by 3 bases, with 2 bases of the junction left unmatched. The CDR3 loop reads CAWRASGEETQYF. CDR3 nucleotide sequence: TGTGCCTGGAGAGCTAGCGGGGAAGAGACCCAGTACTTC.

The gene calls are TRBV30 and TRBJ2-7; 14 bases map to TRBD2. Germline CDR1 reads GTSNPN; CDR2 reads SVGIG (reference sequence). The V segment lost 5 bases and the J segment 5 bases; nucleotides outside the gene matches: 5. This CDR3 comprises 14 residues. CDR3 residues: CAWPGTSGSNEQYF. The CDR3 DNA follows: TGTGCCTGGCCTGGGACTAGCGGGAGCAACGAGCAGTACTTC.

The count of this clone is one. The chain joins TRBV6-5 to TRBJ1-6, with TRBD1 identical over 10 bases. This CDR3 has 15 residues. Per the germline V gene, CDR1 is MNHEY and CDR2 is SVGAGI. V was clipped by 2 bases and J by 10 bases; unmatched bases: 5. CDR3 sequence (DNA): TGTGCCAGCAGTTACGATTGGACAGGGGGATCACCCCTCCACTTT. It translates to CASSYDWTGGSPLHF.

The chain links TRBV4-1 to TRBJ2-3; a possible D gene is TRBD2 (6 bases). The CDR3 runs 16 residues. Trimming left V 1 base short and J 0 bases short, with 11 bases between. Germline lookup yields CDR1 MGHRA and CDR2 YSYEKL. CDR3 region: CASSQGLTSSTDTQYF. The DNA of the CDR3 is TGCGCCAGCAGCCAAGGATTGACTAGTAGCACAGATACGCAGTATTTT.

The chain is built from TRBV5-1 and TRBJ2-1; a weak D match, TRBD1 (6 bases). The germline V gene encodes CDR1 SGHRS and CDR2 YFSETQ. V was cut by 0 bases and J by 8 bases, with 15 bases left in between. This CDR3 region has 15 residues. The CDR3 coding sequence is TGCGCCAGCAGCTTGGTCCCCAACAGGGACCATGAGCAGTTCTTC. Translated: CASSLVPNRDHEQFF.

V is TRBV6-5 and J is TRBJ2-3, with 7 bases aligning to TRBD1. There are 14 residues in the CDR3. Per the germline V gene, CDR1 is MNHEY and CDR2 is SVGAGI. With 3 bases clipped from V and 3 bases from J, the junction kept 3 bases outside the gene matches. CDR3 amino acids: CASSYSRGTDTQYF. The CDR3 nucleotides are TGTGCCAGCAGTTATTCCAGGGGGACAGATACGCAGTATTTT.

The chain uses TRBV2 and TRBJ2-6, with 9 nucleotides matching TRBD1. Per the germline V gene, CDR1 is SNHLY and CDR2 is FYNNEI. V trimming: 5 bases; J trimming: 4 bases; junction bases outside the gene matches: 12. The CDR3 loop spans 18 amino acids. CDR3 residues: CASSPRTGVLGGANVLTF. Written as DNA, the CDR3 is TGTGCCAGCAGTCCAAGGACAGGGGTCCTGGGAGGGGCCAACGTCCTGACTTTC.

The chain combines TRBV6-5 with TRBJ2-3; 9 bases are shared with TRBD2. CDR1 is MNHEY and CDR2 is SVGAGI in the germline V gene. With V trimmed by 2 bases and J by 6 bases, 9 bases remained unmatched. The CDR3 runs 16 residues. CDR3 residues: CASSYPRGGGRDTQYF. DNA for the CDR3: TGTGCCAGCAGTTACCCCCGCGGGGGGGGCAGGGATACGCAGTATTTT.

The genes are TRBV4-1 and TRBJ2-6; 10 positions match TRBD2. The junction had 20 bases not matched to a gene; V was cut back by 3 bases and J by 3 bases. CDR1 and CDR2 from the germline V gene are MGHRA and YSYEKL. CDR3 size: 22 residues. The DNA of the CDR3 is TGCGCCAGCAGCCAGATTCAGGTAGCGGGGGGTGATAATTTGGGTGGGGCCAACGTCCTGACTTTC. Protein product: CASSQIQVAGGDNLGGANVLTF.

This chain connects TRBV19 to TRBJ2-7, with TRBD2 matching 11 bases. Germline CDR1 reads LNHDA; CDR2 reads SQIVND (reference sequence). The CDR3 consists of 15 residues. Trimming took 4 bases from V and 7 from J; bases not matched to a gene: 9. The CDR3 DNA follows: TGTGCCAGTAGTAGGATCCTAGCGGGAGGTAGTGAGCAGTACTTC. Protein sequence: CASSRILAGGSEQYF.

The J gene is TRBJ2-2, the V gene TRBV29-1; possibly TRBD1 for D (5 bases). The germline gives CDR1 SQVTM, CDR2 ANQGSEA. This CDR3 spans 13 amino acids. Trimming took 6 bases from V and 4 from J, leaving 12 bases between them. CDR3 residues: CSVEDIVTGELFF. The CDR3 DNA reads as TGCAGCGTAGAGGACATTGTCACCGGGGAGCTGTTTTTT.

The genes are TRBV24-1 and TRBJ2-5; 12 nucleotides align to TRBD2. Germline CDR1 and CDR2: KGHDR and SFDVKD. The CDR3 loop spans 17 amino acids. Trimming at V came to 2 bases and at J to 1 base, leaving 4 bases not matched to a gene. CDR3 nucleotide sequence: TGTGCCACCAGTGATTACGGGACTAGCGGGTCCCAAGAGACCCAGTACTTC. It translates to CATSDYGTSGSQETQYF.

This chain links TRBV19 with TRBJ1-2; TRBD1 is a possible D gene (5 bases). The CDR3 is 12 amino acids. Between the trimmed V and J ends, which lost 6 bases and 4 bases, there was a span of 9 bases. Germline V gene sequence: CDR1 LNHDA, CDR2 SQIVND (reference sequence). The CDR3 spells CASRQAPYGYTF. The CDR3, as DNA: TGTGCCAGTAGACAGGCACCCTATGGCTACACCTTC.

The chain recombines TRBV7-3 with TRBJ2-2, with 9 bases identical to TRBD2. The CDR3 has 17 amino acids. Germline CDR1 and CDR2: SGHTA and FQGTGA. The J segment lost 1 base and the V segment lost 6 bases, leaving 9 bases of the junction unmatched. CDR3 residues: CASRKWREGLNTGELFF. The CDR3 coding sequence is TGTGCCAGCAGAAAGTGGCGGGAGGGCTTGAACACCGGGGAGCTGTTTTTT.

The chain joins TRBV10-3 to TRBJ2-7, with TRBD1 as a possible D gene (5 bases). Germline-derived CDR1 and CDR2 are ENHRY and SYGVKD. There are 15 residues in the CDR3. Trimming stripped 0 bases from V and 2 bases from J, with 11 bases between. The CDR3 loop is CAISESSGRTYEQYF. The DNA of the CDR3 is TGTGCCATCAGTGAGTCGTCAGGGCGTACCTACGAGCAGTACTTC.

The chain employs TRBV5-1 and TRBJ2-5; tentatively, D is TRBD2 (6 bases). The CDR3 is made up of 14 amino acids. Germline V CDR1 and CDR2: SGHRS, YFSETQ. Deletions cut 4 bases from V and 3 bases from J, with 13 bases between. As DNA, the CDR3 is TGCGCCAGCAGCGTAAACACGGGGGAAGAGACCCAGTACTTC. Translation: CASSVNTGEETQYF.

V is TRBV2 and J is TRBJ2-2; tentatively, D is TRBD1 (5 bases). The CDR3 has 15 amino acids. V was pared by 8 bases and J by 5 bases, with 18 bases between. CDR1 is SNHLY and CDR2 is FYNNEI in the germline V gene. The CDR3 region is CASGRDQGWTGELFF. In DNA form, the CDR3 reads TGTGCCAGCGGAAGGGATCAGGGATGGACCGGGGAGCTGTTTTTT.

The chain combines TRBV4-1 with TRBJ2-7, with TRBD2 identical over 16 bases. Trimming removed 6 bases from V and 1 base from J; junction bases left unmatched: 3. CDR1 and CDR2 from the germline V gene are MGHRA and YSYEKL. The CDR3 extends over 16 amino acids. The CDR3 spells CASRGTSGRGSYEQYF. DNA of the CDR3: TGCGCCAGCAGGGGGACTAGCGGGAGGGGGTCCTACGAGCAGTACTTC.

This chain uses TRBV19 with TRBJ2-2; D is possibly TRBD1 (5 bases). Trimming removed 6 bases from V and 0 bases from J, with 8 bases in between. This CDR3 spans 14 amino acids. Germline V gene sequence: CDR1 LNHDA, CDR2 SQIVND (reference sequence). CDR3 nucleotides: TGTGCCAGTAGGGAGACAGCGAACACCGGGGAGCTGTTTTTT. Its protein product is CASRETANTGELFF. Filled out from reference TRBV19 and TRBJ2-2, the complete variable domain reads DGGITQSPKYLFRKEGQNVTLSCEQNLNHDAMYWYRQDPGQGLRLIYYSQIVNDFQKGDIAEGYSVSREKKESFPLTVTSAQKNPTAFYLCASRETANTGELFFGEGSRLTVL.

This clone was seen more than once but under ten times. The chain employs TRBV4-2 and TRBJ2-3; TRBD2 matches at 10 bases. J gave up 3 bases and V 4 bases, and 7 bases lay outside the gene matches. Germline CDR1 reads LGHNA; CDR2 reads YNFKEQ. This CDR3 contains 16 residues. CDR3 coding DNA: TGTGCCAGCAGCCCTCTTAGCGGGGGGACTACAGATACGCAGTATTTT. Translated: CASSPLSGGTTDTQYF.

This sequence joins TRBV7-2 and TRBJ1-4; D uncertain. Germline V lookup: CDR1 SGHTA, CDR2 FQGNSA. The CDR3 consists of 16 residues. V lost 4 bases, J lost 5 bases, and 17 bases lay in between. CDR3 nucleotide sequence: TGTGCCAGCAGCTCCAGTTATAACCTTGCAAATGAAAAACTGTTTTTT. This encodes CASSSSYNLANEKLFF.

This sequence joins TRBV7-9 and TRBJ1-3; the D gene is possibly TRBD1 (6 bases). The V and J ends lost 5 bases and 3 bases respectively, with 11 bases between them. Germline assignment: CDR1 SEHNR and CDR2 FQNEAQ (reference sequence). This CDR3 has 14 residues. In nucleotides, the CDR3 is TGTGCCAGCAGCCAAGCAGGGGTTGGAAACACCATATATTTT. Translating gives CASSQAGVGNTIYF.

This clone has only one observation. The V call is TRBV29-1, the J call TRBJ2-2, with TRBD2 as a possible D gene (5 bases). Trimming pared 7 bases from V and 2 bases from J, leaving 14 bases between. The germline gives CDR1 SQVTM, CDR2 ANQGSEA. CDR3 size: 14 residues. CDR3 sequence reads: CSAEEARNTGELFF. CDR3 sequence (DNA): TGCAGCGCCGAGGAGGCCAGAAACACCGGGGAGCTGTTTTTT.

This clone was recorded once. This chain links TRBV5-1 with TRBJ2-5, with TRBD2 identical over 14 bases. Losses at the gene ends were 3 bases for V and 5 bases for J; bases not matched to a gene: 6. Germline V gene sequence: CDR1 SGHRS, CDR2 YFSETQ. The CDR3 spans 16 residues. CDR3 coding DNA: TGCGCCAGCAGCTATGGACTAGCGGGGGGCCTGGAGACCCAGTACTTC. It yields the protein CASSYGLAGGLETQYF.